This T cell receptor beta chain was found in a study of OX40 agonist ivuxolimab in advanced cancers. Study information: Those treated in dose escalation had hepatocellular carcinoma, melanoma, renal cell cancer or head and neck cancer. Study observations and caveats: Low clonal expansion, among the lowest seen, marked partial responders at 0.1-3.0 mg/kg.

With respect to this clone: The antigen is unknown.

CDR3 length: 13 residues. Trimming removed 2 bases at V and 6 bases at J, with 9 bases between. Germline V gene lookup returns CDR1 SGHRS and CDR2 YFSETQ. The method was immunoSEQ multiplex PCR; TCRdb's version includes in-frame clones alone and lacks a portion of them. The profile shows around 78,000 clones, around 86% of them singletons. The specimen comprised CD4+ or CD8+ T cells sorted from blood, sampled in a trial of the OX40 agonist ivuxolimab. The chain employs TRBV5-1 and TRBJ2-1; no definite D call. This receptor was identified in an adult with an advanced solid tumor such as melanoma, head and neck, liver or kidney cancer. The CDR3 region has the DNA TGCGCCAGCAGCTTCGATGGGGTCAATGAGCAGTTCTTC. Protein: CASSFDGVNEQFF.